The 5 T cell receptor beta chains below come from one sample, sequenced in a study of T cells in Graves' hyperthyroidism and ophthalmopathy. Regions amplified from RNA transcripts were the TCR beta CDR3 regions. HTBI primers drove first-round RT-PCR of the TCR CDR3. TCRdb recomputed calls from the multiplex PCR reads with MiXCR, one row per CDR3 protein. The sample lists approximately 640,000 distinct CDR3 sequences; 15% to 20% were seen once. What was sequenced was blood. The source of these receptors is a woman between 25 and 40 years old with Graves' hyperthyroidism.

The chain employs TRBV29-1 and TRBJ2-7; 14 bases are a match to TRBD2. J lost 5 bases, V lost 3 bases, and 0 bases had no gene match. This CDR3 spans 13 amino acids. Germline CDR1 and CDR2: SQVTM and ANQGSEA. Here the CDR3 reads CSVEGLAGDEQYF. The CDR3 DNA reads TGCAGCGTTGAGGGACTAGCGGGAGACGAGCAGTACTTC.

This clonotype was observed a few times. The V call is TRBV2, the J call TRBJ2-1, with a possible D match to TRBD2 (5 bases). V lost 2 bases to trimming and J lost 6 bases, with 8 bases between them. Germline V gene sequence: CDR1 SNHLY, CDR2 FYNNEI. The CDR3 length is 13 residues. The CDR3 DNA sequence: TGTGCCAGCAGTGAACTAGCTCGCAATGAGCAGTTCTTC. Its protein product is CASSELARNEQFF. Drawing the rest from reference TRBV2 and TRBJ2-1, the complete variable domain is EPEVTQTPSHQVTQMGQEVILRCVPISNHLYFYWYRQILGQKVEFLVSFYNNEISEKSEIFDDQFSVERPDGSNFTLKIRSTKLEDSAMYFCASSELARNEQFFGPGTRLTVL.

This clonotype was counted many times. This sequence joins TRBV12-3 or TRBV12-4 and TRBJ2-7; D is possibly TRBD1 (6 bases). This CDR3 is 14 amino acids long. The V end lost 3 bases, the J end lost 6 bases, and 15 bases lay between the germline ends. CDR3 amino acids: CASSFSGVTGEQYF. The CDR3 DNA follows: TGTGCCAGCAGTTTTTCAGGGGTTACAGGCGAGCAGTACTTC.

This clonotype was counted many times. J is TRBJ1-4 and V is TRBV5-1, with 7 bases that match TRBD1. CDR1 SGHRS and CDR2 YFSETQ come from the germline V gene. The CDR3 spans 15 residues. Losses at the gene ends were 0 bases for V and 8 bases for J; bases not matched to a gene: 7. The CDR3 DNA sequence: TGCGCCAGCAGCTTGGTTTCAGGGGGAGGAGAAAAACTGTTTTTT. It yields the protein CASSLVSGGGEKLFF.

The chain is built from TRBV18 and TRBJ2-5; D call uncertain. Looked up from germline, CDR1 is KGHSH and CDR2 is LQKENI. The length of the CDR3 is 15 residues. Trimming cost V 2 bases and J 1 base, with 11 bases left between them. CDR3 residues: CASSPARASQETQYF. In nucleotides, the CDR3 is TGTGCCAGCTCACCAGCAAGGGCCTCCCAAGAGACCCAGTACTTC.